This TCR beta chain was identified during a study of T cell responses to AZD1222 COVID-19 vaccine. Some clones are missing from TCRdb's copy, which holds only in-frame ones; the method was immunoSEQ multiplex PCR. Of about 170,000 clones listed, 80% to 95% are singletons. Study-wide results and limits: White British ancestry dominated among donors, who included more females, and clonal diversity was possibly underestimated. Unmutated variant regions are reportedly the target of nearly half of TCRs that are spike-specific.

As concerns this clone: Its antigen is still unknown.

With 4 bases clipped from V and 0 bases from J, the junction kept 4 bases outside the gene matches. The CDR3 is 15 residues long. Germline V lookup: CDR1 SGDLS, CDR2 YYNGEE. Sample: peripheral blood, taken on day 0 of AZD1222 vaccination. The receptor was isolated from an adult in good health. The chain couples TRBV9 to TRBJ2-1; 7 positions agree with TRBD2. The CDR3 coding sequence is TGTGCCAGCAGCCGAAGCGGGAACTCCTACAATGAGCAGTTCTTC. Protein sequence: CASSRSGNSYNEQFF.